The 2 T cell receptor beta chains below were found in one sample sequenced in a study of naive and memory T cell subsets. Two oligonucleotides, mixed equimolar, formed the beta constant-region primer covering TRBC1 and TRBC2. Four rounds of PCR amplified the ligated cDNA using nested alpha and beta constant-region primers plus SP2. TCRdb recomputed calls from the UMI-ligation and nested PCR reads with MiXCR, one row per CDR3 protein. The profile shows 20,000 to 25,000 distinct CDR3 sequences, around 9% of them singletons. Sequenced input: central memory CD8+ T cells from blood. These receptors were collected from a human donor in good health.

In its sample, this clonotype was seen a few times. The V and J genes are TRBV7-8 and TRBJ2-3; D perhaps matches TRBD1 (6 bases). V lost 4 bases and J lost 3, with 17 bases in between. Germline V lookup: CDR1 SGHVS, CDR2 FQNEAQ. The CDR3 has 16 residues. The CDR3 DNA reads TGTGCCAGCAGCTCACACCCGGGACACCTAACAGATACGCAGTATTTT. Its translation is CASSSHPGHLTDTQYF. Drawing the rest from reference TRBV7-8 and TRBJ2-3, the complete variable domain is GAGVSQSPRYKVAKRGQDVALRCDPISGHVSLFWYQQALGQGPEFLTYFQNEAQLDKSGLPSDRFFAERPEGSVSTLKIQRTQQEDSAVYLCASSSHPGHLTDTQYFGPGTRLTVL.

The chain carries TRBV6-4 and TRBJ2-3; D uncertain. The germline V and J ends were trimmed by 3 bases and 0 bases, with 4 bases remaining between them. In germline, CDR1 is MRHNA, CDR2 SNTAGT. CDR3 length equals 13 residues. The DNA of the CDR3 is TGTGCCAGCAGTGAGCGTAGCACAGATACGCAGTATTTT. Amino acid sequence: CASSERSTDTQYF.